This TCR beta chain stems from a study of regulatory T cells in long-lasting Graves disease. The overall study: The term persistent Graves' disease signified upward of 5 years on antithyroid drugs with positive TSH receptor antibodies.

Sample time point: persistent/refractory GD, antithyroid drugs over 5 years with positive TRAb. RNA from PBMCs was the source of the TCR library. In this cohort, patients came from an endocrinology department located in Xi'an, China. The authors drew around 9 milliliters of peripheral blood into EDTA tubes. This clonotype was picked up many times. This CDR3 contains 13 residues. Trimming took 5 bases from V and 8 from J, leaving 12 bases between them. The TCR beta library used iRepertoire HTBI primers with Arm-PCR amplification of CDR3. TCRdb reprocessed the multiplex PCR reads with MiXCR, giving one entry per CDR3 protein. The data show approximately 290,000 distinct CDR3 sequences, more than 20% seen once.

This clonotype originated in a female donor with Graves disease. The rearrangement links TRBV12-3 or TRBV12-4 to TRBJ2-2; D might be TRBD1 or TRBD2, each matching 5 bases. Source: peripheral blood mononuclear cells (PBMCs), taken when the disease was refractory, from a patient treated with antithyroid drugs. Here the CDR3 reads CASSLRGGGELFF. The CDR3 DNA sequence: TGTGCCAGCAGTCTACGGGGCGGGGGGGAGCTGTTTTTT.